These 5 T cell receptor beta chains were sequenced from one sample in a study of shared clonotypes between healthy human individuals. The assay was immunoSEQ multiplex PCR, and TCRdb's table has in-frame clones only and misses some. The sample contains around 1.9 million clones, 85% to 95% of which appear only once. It was CD45RO-negative cells, positively selected for CCR7, that made up naive CD8 cells, with terminally differentiated effector memory CD45RA+ cells excluded. Sequencing was performed on naive CD8+ T cells from PBMCs. These receptor sequences come from a man aged 18 to 35 in good health. Some clones in this sample may be carry-over from other donors' samples.

Notes on this clone: The same CDR3 also results from other DNA sequences found in this sample. The chain combines TRBV5-6 with TRBJ2-1, with 9 nucleotides matching TRBD2. V lost 0 bases and J lost 4; bases outside the gene matches: 5. The CDR3 has 16 amino acids. Germline V CDR1 and CDR2: SGHDT, YYEEEE. CDR3 nucleotides: TGTGCCAGCAGCTTGGGTCTAGCGGGGATATACAATGAGCAGTTCTTC. Protein: CASSLGLAGIYNEQFF.

The chain employs TRBV4-1 and TRBJ2-5; D gene uncertain. V gave up 1 base and J gave up 4 bases, with 10 bases separating them. The CDR3 is 14 amino acids. Per germline, CDR1 MGHRA and CDR2 YSYEKL. CDR3 amino acids: CASSQGLKGETQYF. The CDR3 region has the DNA TGCGCCAGCAGCCAAGGGTTGAAGGGAGAGACCCAGTACTTC.

This chain connects TRBV6-5 to TRBJ2-1; D uncertain. The CDR3 extends over 16 amino acids. Trimming pared 2 bases from V and 5 bases from J, leaving 16 bases between. CDR1 and CDR2 from the germline V gene are MNHEY and SVGAGI. For the CDR3, the DNA is TGTGCCAGCAGTTACGTCAGTTTCAAGGTTAACAATGAGCAGTTCTTC. As protein: CASSYVSFKVNNEQFF.

The CDR3 DNA follows: TGTGCCAGCAGAGACAGGGTTCGGGCAGATACGCAGTATTTT. Its translation is CASRDRVRADTQYF. This rearrangement joins TRBV28 to TRBJ2-3; 7 bases fit TRBD1. V gave up 6 bases and J gave up 4 bases; unmatched junction bases: 7. Germline V gene data show CDR1 as MDHEN and CDR2 as SYDVKM. The CDR3 is made up of 14 amino acids.

This chain joins TRBV13 and TRBJ2-7, with D perhaps assigned TRBD1 or TRBD2 (5 bases each). The germline gives CDR1 PRHDT, CDR2 FYEKMQ (reference sequence). Between the trimmed V and J ends, which lost 5 bases and 2 bases, there was a span of 13 bases. The CDR3 sequence is 14 residues long. Here the CDR3 DNA reads TGTGCCAGCAGCACTCCCCTGGGGGCCTACGAGCAGTACTTC. Its protein product is CASSTPLGAYEQYF.